The 24 T cell receptor beta chains in this list originate from one sample, sequenced in a study of blood T cell repertoires in COVID-19. Only in-frame clones appear in the TCRdb table, and some are missing; sequencing was by immunoSEQ multiplex PCR. The data contain over 300,000 clones, around 83% of them singletons. Material: peripheral blood. The receptors come from a woman aged 45-65 years with acute or convalescent COVID-19.

This clone showed up just a few times. The V call is TRBV28, the J call TRBJ1-6, with D hard to call. The ends were cut back, 7 bases at V and 11 bases at J, with 18 bases in the middle. There are 14 residues in the CDR3. Germline V gene sequence: CDR1 MDHEN, CDR2 SYDVKM. In nucleotides, the CDR3 is TGTGCCAGCACCTACCCCGGGGTAGTGGCACCCCTCCACTTT. Its translation is CASTYPGVVAPLHF.

The chain recombines TRBV7-7 with TRBJ2-1; TRBD2 matches at 14 bases. The V gene's germline CDR1 is SSHAT and CDR2 FNYEAQ (reference sequence). Losses at the gene ends were 4 bases for V and 3 bases for J; bases not matched to a gene: 2. This CDR3 is 16 amino acids long. The CDR3: CASSSGLAGGYNEQFF. The CDR3 DNA follows: TGTGCCAGCAGCTCAGGACTAGCGGGGGGCTACAATGAGCAGTTCTTC.

The J gene is TRBJ2-3, the V gene TRBV5-5, with D tentatively TRBD2 (6 bases). Germline-derived CDR1 and CDR2 are SGHKS and YYEKEE (reference sequence). The ends were cut back, 0 bases at V and 1 base at J, with 6 bases in the middle. The CDR3 loop spans 14 amino acids. CDR3 region: CASSLGGGTDTQYF. CDR3 coding DNA: TGTGCCAGCAGCTTGGGGGGGGGCACAGATACGCAGTATTTT.

This sequence joins TRBV2 and TRBJ2-3, with D possibly being TRBD1 (8 bases). The CDR3 length is 15 residues. CDR1 and CDR2 (germline): SNHLY, FYNNEI. V was trimmed by 6 bases and J by 8 bases, leaving 21 bases between them. CDR3 amino acids: CASSGSGGPGGTQYF. The CDR3 nucleotides are TGTGCCAGCAGCGGCTCAGGGGGCCCGGGAGGTACGCAGTATTTT.

For this clone: In the same sample, other DNA sequences code for this CDR3. CDR3 nucleotide sequence: TGTGCCAGCAGTTCAGTTGGCACTGAAGCTTTCTTT. It yields the protein CASSSVGTEAFF. The chain employs TRBV12-3 or TRBV12-4 and TRBJ1-1, with no clear D. The CDR3 contains 12 residues. Trimming pared 4 bases from V and 4 bases from J, leaving 7 bases between.

This rearrangement joins TRBV30 to TRBJ2-2, with 7 positions matching TRBD2. The CDR3 consists of 14 residues. From germline, CDR1 is GTSNPN and CDR2 SVGIG (reference sequence). V lost 3 bases, J lost 0 bases, and 1 base stayed unmatched. The CDR3 is CAWRAGANTGELFF. The CDR3 DNA is TGTGCCTGGAGGGCGGGAGCGAACACCGGGGAGCTGTTTTTT.

J is TRBJ2-1 and V is TRBV6-6; TRBD2 agrees at 9 bases. Germline V gene sequence: CDR1 MNHNY, CDR2 SVGAGI (reference sequence). The CDR3 has 15 amino acids. V shed 7 bases and J 9 bases; nucleotides not matched to a gene: 13. The CDR3 is CASKGRGGGAGEQFF. The DNA of the CDR3 is TGTGCCAGCAAGGGGCGGGGGGGCGGAGCTGGTGAGCAGTTCTTC.

V and J are TRBV5-4 and TRBJ1-6, with 9 bases that match TRBD1. Looked up from germline, CDR1 is SGHNT and CDR2 is YYREEE (reference sequence). The length of the CDR3 is 17 residues. V was pared by 4 bases and J by 3 bases, with 8 bases of the junction left unmatched. CDR3 nucleotides: TGTGCCAGCAGCCCAGCACCGGGACAGGGCTATAATTCACCCCTCCACTTT. Protein: CASSPAPGQGYNSPLHF.

This clone was seen once. This chain connects TRBV14 to TRBJ2-7; 8 positions match TRBD1. The CDR3 consists of 20 residues. Germline V lookup: CDR1 SGHDN, CDR2 FVKESK. V lost 1 base to trimming and J lost 0 bases; unmatched junction nucleotides: 17. The CDR3 region is CASSQVAGTGRSGVSYEQYF. DNA of the CDR3: TGTGCCAGCAGCCAAGTTGCCGGGACAGGCCGCTCGGGAGTCTCCTACGAGCAGTACTTC.

This rearrangement joins TRBV29-1 to TRBJ2-2, with D possibly TRBD2 on 5 matching bases. From germline, CDR1 is SQVTM and CDR2 ANQGSEA. With 3 bases removed from V and 4 bases from J, the gap between germline ends came to 9 bases. The CDR3 length is 13 residues. The CDR3: CSVERDGTGELFF. DNA for the CDR3: TGCAGCGTTGAGAGGGATGGCACCGGGGAGCTGTTTTTT.

CDR3 in amino acids: CASSQTSGRREFF. The CDR3 nucleotides read TGTGCCAGCAGCCAAACTAGCGGGAGAAGGGAGTTCTTC. The V call is TRBV4-2, the J call TRBJ2-1, with 11 bases lining up with TRBD2. V lost 2 bases, J lost 14 bases, and 5 bases stayed unmatched. The CDR3 has 13 residues. The germline V gene encodes CDR1 LGHNA and CDR2 YNFKEQ.

The gene calls are TRBV24-1 and TRBJ2-2, with TRBD2 as a possible D gene (6 bases). This CDR3 region has 16 residues. Trimming pared 4 bases from V and 6 bases from J, leaving 17 bases between. Germline CDR1 is KGHDR and CDR2 is SFDVKD. The CDR3 here is CATSEAGTAGPGELFF. The CDR3 bases are TGTGCCACCAGTGAGGCCGGGACCGCGGGGCCCGGGGAGCTGTTTTTT.

This clone has just one count. The DNA of the CDR3 is TGTGCCAGCAGCTCAGGACTACTAATGAACACCGGGGAGCTGTTTTTT. This sequence encodes CASSSGLLMNTGELFF. This chain uses TRBV27 with TRBJ2-2; tentative D call: TRBD2 (6 bases). The CDR3 runs to 16 residues. Germline-derived CDR1 and CDR2 are MNHEY and SMNVEV (reference sequence). V dropped 6 bases and J dropped 1 base, with 15 bases sitting between them.

This chain links TRBV7-2 with TRBJ2-5; D is ambiguous. Deletions cut 1 base from V and 1 base from J, with 7 bases between. Germline V gives CDR1 SGHTA, CDR2 FQGNSA. CDR3 length: 14 residues. The CDR3 sequence: CASSLGPLQETQYF. CDR3 DNA sequence: TGTGCCAGCAGCTTAGGGCCCCTCCAAGAGACCCAGTACTTC.

The CDR3 protein is CASRGTFRDTEAFF. The DNA for the CDR3 is TGTGCCAGCAGGGGGACATTTAGGGACACTGAAGCTTTCTTT. The rearrangement joins TRBV27 to TRBJ1-1; maybe TRBD1 (6 bases). Germline assignment: CDR1 MNHEY and CDR2 SMNVEV (reference sequence). This CDR3 has 14 amino acids. Trimming cost V 6 bases and J 3 bases, with 14 bases left between them.

This chain connects TRBV7-2 to TRBJ2-2; 10 positions agree with TRBD2. V was pared by 3 bases and J by 4 bases, with 2 bases of the junction left unmatched. From germline, CDR1 is SGHTA and CDR2 FQGNSA. The CDR3 length is 15 residues. The CDR3 nucleotides read TGTGCCAGCAGCTTGAGCGGGGGGGGCACCGGGGAGCTGTTTTTT. Its protein is CASSLSGGGTGELFF.

The J gene is TRBJ1-4, the V gene TRBV12-3 or TRBV12-4; no clear D. Trimming shortened V by 6 bases and J by 14 bases, and 13 bases separated the two germline ends. This CDR3 has 11 amino acids. CDR3 sequence: CASRSVEGLFF. The CDR3 bases are TGTGCCAGCAGATCGGTGGAGGGCCTGTTTTTT.

The chain recombines TRBV27 with TRBJ1-3; no reliable D call. Germline lookup yields CDR1 MNHEY and CDR2 SMNVEV (reference sequence). The CDR3 sequence is 13 residues long. V dropped 2 bases and J dropped 8 bases, with 10 bases sitting between them. The CDR3 spells CASSLTVTDTIYF. CDR3 DNA: TGTGCCAGCAGTTTAACGGTTACAGACACCATATATTTT.

The genes are TRBV14 and TRBJ1-1; 9 bases fit TRBD1. With 1 base clipped from V and 1 base from J, the junction kept 7 bases outside the gene matches. The germline V gene encodes CDR1 SGHDN and CDR2 FVKESK. The CDR3 spans 17 residues. CDR3 bases: TGTGCCAGCAGCCAAGGGACAGGGGTAATTAGGAACACTGAAGCTTTCTTT. This encodes CASSQGTGVIRNTEAFF.

The chain is built from TRBV27 and TRBJ2-4; D is possibly TRBD1 (5 bases). CDR1 is MNHEY and CDR2 is SMNVEV in the germline V gene (reference sequence). The V end lost 4 bases, the J end lost 7 bases, and 14 bases lay between the germline ends. This CDR3 is 14 amino acids long. The CDR3 nucleotides are TGTGCCAGCAGTTCTTCAGGGTACCGGAACATTCAGTACTTC. The encoded protein is CASSSSGYRNIQYF.

This chain uses TRBV7-3 with TRBJ2-5; possibly TRBD1 for D (5 bases). Deletions cut 5 bases from V and 5 bases from J, with 12 bases between. Germline values: CDR1 SGHTA, CDR2 FQGTGA. There are 13 residues in the CDR3. In nucleotides, the CDR3 is TGTGCCAGCAGCCCAGGACACAGCGAGACCCAGTACTTC. Translating it yields CASSPGHSETQYF.

The genes are TRBV6-5 and TRBJ1-3; D gene uncertain. Trimming pared 7 bases from V and 0 bases from J, leaving 7 bases between. The germline V gene encodes CDR1 MNHEY and CDR2 SVGAGI. CDR3 length: 13 residues. The CDR3 sequence: CASTSSSGNTIYF. In nucleotides, the CDR3 is TGTGCCAGCACGTCGTCCTCTGGAAACACCATATATTTT.

This rearrangement joins TRBV10-3 to TRBJ2-7; D not certain. This CDR3 is built from 13 residues. CDR1 is ENHRY, CDR2 SYGVKD, per germline. V gave up 4 bases and J gave up 1 base, with 8 bases separating them. The CDR3 reads CAISVGQSYEQYF. CDR3 DNA: TGTGCCATCAGTGTTGGGCAGTCCTACGAGCAGTACTTC.

A single count supports this clone. The V call is TRBV30, the J call TRBJ2-2, with 8 bases identical to TRBD1. V shed 1 base, J shed 5 bases, and the junction held 9 bases outside the gene matches. Per the germline V gene, CDR1 is GTSNPN and CDR2 is SVGIG (reference sequence). This CDR3 comprises 16 residues. This chain's CDR3 is CAWSAPRTGRTGELFF. The CDR3 DNA reads as TGTGCCTGGAGTGCACCGCGGACAGGGCGGACCGGGGAGCTGTTTTTT.